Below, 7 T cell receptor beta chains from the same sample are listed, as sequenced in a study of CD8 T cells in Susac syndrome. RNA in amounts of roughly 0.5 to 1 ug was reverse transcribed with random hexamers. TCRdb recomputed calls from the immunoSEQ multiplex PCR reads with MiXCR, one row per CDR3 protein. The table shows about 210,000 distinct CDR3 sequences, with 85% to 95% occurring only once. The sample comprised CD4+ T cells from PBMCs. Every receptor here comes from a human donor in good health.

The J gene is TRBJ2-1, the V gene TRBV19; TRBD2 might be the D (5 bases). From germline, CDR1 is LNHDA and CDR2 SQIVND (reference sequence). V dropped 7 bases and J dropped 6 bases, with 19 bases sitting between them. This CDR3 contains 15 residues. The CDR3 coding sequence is TGTGCCAGTAAAGGCGCCCTAGCAGCGGTCAATGAGCAGTTCTTC. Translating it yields CASKGALAAVNEQFF.

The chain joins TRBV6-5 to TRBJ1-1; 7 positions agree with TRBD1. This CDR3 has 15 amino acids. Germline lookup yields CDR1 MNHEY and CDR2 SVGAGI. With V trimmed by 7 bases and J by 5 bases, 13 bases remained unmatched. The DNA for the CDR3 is TGTGCCAGCACCTTTAGACAGGGCAGGAGGACTGAAGCTTTCTTT. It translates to CASTFRQGRRTEAFF.

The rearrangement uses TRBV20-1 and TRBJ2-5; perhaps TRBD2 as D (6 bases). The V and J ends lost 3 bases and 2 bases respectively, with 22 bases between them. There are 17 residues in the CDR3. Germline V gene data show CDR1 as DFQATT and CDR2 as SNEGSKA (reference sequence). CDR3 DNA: TGCAGTGCTAGTGCTCCCTTTGTCCCCGGAGGGCAAGAGACCCAGTACTTC. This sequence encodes CSASAPFVPGGQETQYF.

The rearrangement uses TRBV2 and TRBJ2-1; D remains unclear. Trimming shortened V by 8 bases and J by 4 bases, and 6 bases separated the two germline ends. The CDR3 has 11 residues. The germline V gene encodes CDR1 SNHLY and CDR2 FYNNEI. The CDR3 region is CASVWYNEQFF. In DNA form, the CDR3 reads TGTGCCAGCGTCTGGTACAATGAGCAGTTCTTC.

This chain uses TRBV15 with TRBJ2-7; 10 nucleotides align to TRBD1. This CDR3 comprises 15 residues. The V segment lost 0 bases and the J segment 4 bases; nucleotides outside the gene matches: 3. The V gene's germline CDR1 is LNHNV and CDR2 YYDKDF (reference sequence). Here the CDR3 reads CATSRDGTGVYEQYV. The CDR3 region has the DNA TGTGCCACCAGCAGAGATGGGACAGGGGTATACGAGCAGTACGTC.

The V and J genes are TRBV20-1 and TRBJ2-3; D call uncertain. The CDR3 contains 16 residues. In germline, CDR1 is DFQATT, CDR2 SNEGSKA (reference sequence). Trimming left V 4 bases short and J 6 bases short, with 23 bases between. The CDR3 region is CSATKRTGLLADTQYF. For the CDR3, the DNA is TGCAGTGCTACAAAGCGAACGGGCCTCCTGGCGGATACGCAGTATTTT.

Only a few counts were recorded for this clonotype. The CDR3 coding sequence is TGTGCCAGCAGTGAACCGGGACAGAGCAACACTGAAGCTTTCTTT. Translating it yields CASSEPGQSNTEAFF. The chain is built from TRBV2 and TRBJ1-1; 7 nucleotides match TRBD1. CDR1 and CDR2 from the germline V gene are SNHLY and FYNNEI. J lost 2 bases, V lost 2 bases, and 5 bases had no gene match. CDR3 length equals 15 residues.